The 26 T cell receptor beta chains below all came from one sample that was sequenced in a study of technical replicates of blood from a handful of donors. Sequencing used immunoSEQ multiplex PCR; TCRdb keeps in-frame clones, though not all of them. The sample lists 80,000 to 95,000 clones; about 96% were seen once. What was sequenced was T cells isolated from PBMCs. These receptors all stem from a human donor in good health.

This clone was detected once. The V gene is TRBV30, the J gene TRBJ1-2; a possible D gene is TRBD1 (6 bases). Germline V gene sequence: CDR1 GTSNPN, CDR2 SVGIG (reference sequence). The CDR3 has 13 amino acids. Trimming took off 2 bases at V and 4 bases at J, with 11 bases between the two ends. CDR3 sequence reads: CAWSLGGTYGYTF. The CDR3 DNA sequence: TGTGCCTGGAGTTTAGGGGGAACCTATGGCTACACCTTC. Variable domain in full (rest from reference TRBV30 and TRBJ1-2): SQTIHQWPATLVQPVGSPLSLECTVEGTSNPNLYWYRQAAGRGLQLLFYSVGIGQISSEVPQNLSASRPQDRQFILSSKKLLLSDSGFYLCAWSLGGTYGYTFGSGTRLTVV.

V gene TRBV7-9 combines with J gene TRBJ2-7; D remains unclear. CDR3 length: 14 residues. From germline, CDR1 is SEHNR and CDR2 FQNEAQ (reference sequence). Trimming cost V 5 bases and J 3 bases, with 14 bases left between them. The CDR3 is CASSVPTQNYEQYF. In DNA form, the CDR3 reads TGTGCCAGCAGCGTTCCCACACAGAACTACGAGCAGTACTTC.

The genes are TRBV5-4 and TRBJ2-2; TRBD2 matches 12 bases. Per germline, CDR1 SGHNT and CDR2 YYREEE (reference sequence). This CDR3 is built from 15 residues. The ends lost 3 bases at V and 5 bases at J; junction bases unmatched: 2. The CDR3 region is CASSWGTSGTGELFF. CDR3 nucleotide sequence: TGTGCCAGCAGCTGGGGGACTAGCGGGACCGGGGAGCTGTTTTTT.

The rearrangement joins TRBV9 to TRBJ2-5, with 10 positions matching TRBD1. With V trimmed by 4 bases and J by 5 bases, 8 bases remained unmatched. Germline values: CDR1 SGDLS, CDR2 YYNGEE. This CDR3 is 15 amino acids long. The CDR3: CASSFRTGGEETQYF. CDR3 coding DNA: TGTGCCAGCAGCTTTAGGACAGGGGGGGAGGAGACCCAGTACTTC.

The chain employs TRBV25-1 and TRBJ2-3; a possible D gene is TRBD2 (6 bases). The ends were cut back, 0 bases at V and 5 bases at J, with 9 bases in the middle. The CDR3 loop spans 14 amino acids. Per the germline V gene, CDR1 is MGHDK and CDR2 is SYGVNS. The CDR3 DNA sequence: TGTGCCAGCAGTGAATACTCGGGAGTAGATACGCAGTATTTT. This translates into CASSEYSGVDTQYF.

The V call is TRBV4-2, the J call TRBJ2-1, with 13 bases matching TRBD2. Germline V gene sequence: CDR1 LGHNA, CDR2 YNFKEQ. The CDR3 extends over 18 amino acids. V shed 4 bases, J shed 3 bases, and the junction held 9 bases outside the gene matches. The CDR3 region is CASSPGTSGNGFYNEQFF. The CDR3 nucleotides are TGTGCCAGCAGCCCCGGGACTAGCGGGAATGGTTTCTACAATGAGCAGTTCTTC.

V and J are TRBV6-5 and TRBJ2-3; tentative D call: TRBD1 (5 bases). CDR1 and CDR2 from the germline V gene are MNHEY and SVGAGI. The CDR3 sequence is 13 residues long. V lost 7 bases to trimming and J lost 2 bases, with 10 bases between them. CDR3 in amino acids: CASIYRTTDTQYF. In nucleotides, the CDR3 is TGTGCCAGCATCTACAGGACCACAGATACGCAGTATTTT.

The chain recombines TRBV7-9 with TRBJ1-5; 7 bases map to TRBD1. After removal of 6 bases from V and 0 bases from J, the junction contained 8 bases not matched to a gene. The CDR3 extends over 16 amino acids. Germline loops: CDR1 SEHNR, CDR2 FQNEAQ (reference sequence). The CDR3 region has the DNA TGTGCCAGCAGTCGAACGACAGGGACTAGCAATCAGCCCCAGCATTTT. As protein: CASSRTTGTSNQPQHF.

V gene TRBV5-6 combines with J gene TRBJ2-4; 7 bases agree with TRBD1. J gave up 7 bases and V 4 bases, and 8 bases lay outside the gene matches. Germline V gene sequence: CDR1 SGHDT, CDR2 YYEEEE. The CDR3 has 14 residues. DNA of the CDR3: TGTGCCAGCAGCATCCAGGGGGTTGAGAACATTCAGTACTTC. Its translation is CASSIQGVENIQYF.

J is TRBJ2-5 and V is TRBV5-1; 8 nucleotides match TRBD2. This CDR3 comprises 15 residues. The ends lost 0 bases at V and 5 bases at J; junction bases unmatched: 6. Germline CDR1 is SGHRS and CDR2 is YFSETQ. The CDR3 loop is CASSLEREGQETQYF. The DNA for the CDR3 is TGCGCCAGCAGCTTGGAACGGGAGGGCCAGGAGACCCAGTACTTC.

For the CDR3, the DNA is TGTGCCTGGAGCTTAGCCTACGAGCAGTACTTC. Translating gives CAWSLAYEQYF. This sequence joins TRBV30 and TRBJ2-7; D unclear. CDR1 and CDR2 from the germline V gene are GTSNPN and SVGIG (reference sequence). V was trimmed by 3 bases and J by 2 bases, leaving 5 bases between them. The CDR3 contains 11 residues.

This clone was counted a single time. The rearrangement joins TRBV30 to TRBJ1-1; D remains ambiguous. The V and J ends lost 0 bases and 5 bases respectively, with 13 bases between them. This CDR3 contains 14 residues. Germline V gene sequence: CDR1 GTSNPN, CDR2 SVGIG (reference sequence). CDR3 nucleotide sequence: TGTGCCTGGAGTGTGACTCTGAGGAGGACTGAAGCTTTCTTT. Protein product: CAWSVTLRRTEAFF.

This chain uses TRBV9 with TRBJ2-2; D perhaps matches TRBD2 (6 bases). Trimming shortened V by 4 bases and J by 6 bases, and 7 bases separated the two germline ends. The CDR3 covers 12 residues. Germline V CDR1 and CDR2: SGDLS, YYNGEE. DNA for the CDR3: TGTGCCAGCAGCCCGGGAGCCGGGGAGCTGTTTTTT. Its protein product is CASSPGAGELFF.

This clone came up a few times. The genes are TRBV30 and TRBJ1-2; possible D gene TRBD1, 5 bases. The CDR3 spans 12 residues. Looked up from germline, CDR1 is GTSNPN and CDR2 is SVGIG (reference sequence). V shed 1 base and J shed 8 bases, with 11 bases lying between them. In nucleotides, the CDR3 is TGTGCCTGGAGTGGGGGAGGGGCCGGCTACACCTTC. Translation: CAWSGGGAGYTF. Using reference TRBV30 and TRBJ1-2 for the parts outside the CDR3, the full variable domain is SQTIHQWPATLVQPVGSPLSLECTVEGTSNPNLYWYRQAAGRGLQLLFYSVGIGQISSEVPQNLSASRPQDRQFILSSKKLLLSDSGFYLCAWSGGGAGYTFGSGTRLTVV.

This clone occurred once. The J gene is TRBJ1-2, the V gene TRBV28; weak D call: TRBD1 (6 bases). The germline gives CDR1 MDHEN, CDR2 SYDVKM. Trimming cost V 2 bases and J 8 bases, with 15 bases left between them. The CDR3 runs 14 residues. As DNA, the CDR3 is TGTGCCAGCAGTTTAAGGGGGGGGGCGCTCGGCTACACCTTC. Its protein product is CASSLRGGALGYTF.

V gene TRBV6-1 combines with J gene TRBJ1-5; maybe TRBD1 (5 bases). CDR1 and CDR2 (germline): MNHNS, SASEGT. V lost 0 bases and J lost 3, with 9 bases in between. The CDR3 consists of 15 residues. The CDR3 region is CASSEAGQHNQPQHF. The DNA of the CDR3 is TGTGCCAGCAGTGAAGCGGGGCAGCACAATCAGCCCCAGCATTTT.

The chain is built from TRBV20-1 and TRBJ2-7; D remains unclear. The germline V and J ends were trimmed by 3 bases and 5 bases, with 8 bases remaining between them. In germline, CDR1 is DFQATT, CDR2 SNEGSKA (reference sequence). The CDR3 totals 11 residues. The CDR3 nucleotides are TGCAGTGCTAGTCTCGTCGACGAGCAGTACTTC. Amino acids: CSASLVDEQYF.

The chain links TRBV6-5 to TRBJ2-7, with 15 bases fitting TRBD2. From germline, CDR1 is MNHEY and CDR2 SVGAGI. V was clipped by 4 bases and J by 6 bases; unmatched bases: 7. CDR3 size: 16 residues. CDR3 nucleotide sequence: TGTGCCAGCAGTTTTGGACTAGCGGGAGGGCTTAGCGAGCAGTACTTC. Translation: CASSFGLAGGLSEQYF.

The rearrangement links TRBV4-2 to TRBJ1-1; 7 nucleotides agree with TRBD1. Trimming at V came to 6 bases and at J to 4 bases, leaving 11 bases not matched to a gene. The CDR3 extends over 15 amino acids. Germline loops: CDR1 LGHNA, CDR2 YNFKEQ. CDR3 DNA: TGTGCCAGCAGGCAAATACAGGGGATCGGCACTGAAGCTTTCTTT. This codes for CASRQIQGIGTEAFF.

The rearrangement links TRBV4-2 to TRBJ2-3; 9 bases fit TRBD2. The ends lost 0 bases at V and 1 base at J; junction bases unmatched: 5. This CDR3 has 17 residues. Germline V gene sequence: CDR1 LGHNA, CDR2 YNFKEQ. The CDR3 nucleotides read TGTGCCAGCAGCCAAGATAGAAAGCGGGAGGGCACAGATACGCAGTATTTT. Protein product: CASSQDRKREGTDTQYF.

The V and J genes are TRBV4-1 and TRBJ1-2, with D hard to call. The CDR3 contains 15 residues. Trimming left V 4 bases short and J 0 bases short, with 12 bases between. Germline V gene sequence: CDR1 MGHRA, CDR2 YSYEKL. The CDR3 sequence is CASSPTGVSNYGYTF. CDR3 coding DNA: TGCGCCAGCAGCCCTACCGGGGTCTCTAACTATGGCTACACCTTC.

The chain has TRBV15 and TRBJ2-7, with D possibly matching TRBD2 (6 bases). The V gene's germline CDR1 is LNHNV and CDR2 YYDKDF (reference sequence). The V end was cut by 8 bases, the J end by 1 base, with 9 bases between. The CDR3 consists of 12 residues. Here the CDR3 reads CATGGTSYEQYF. The CDR3, as DNA: TGTGCCACCGGGGGGACTTCCTACGAGCAGTACTTC.

Notes on this clone: One end of the junction varies from germline; a read error may be responsible. The J gene is TRBJ2-1, the V gene TRBV7-7; perhaps TRBD2 as D (5 bases). The CDR3 is 14 residues long. The germline V gene has CDR1 SSHAT and CDR2 FNYEAQ (reference sequence). In nucleotides, the CDR3 is TGTGCTAGCAGCTTAGGAGGCTCCTACAATGAGCAGTTCTTC. Its translation is CASSLGGSYNEQFF.

The V call is TRBV2, the J call TRBJ2-2; weak D call: TRBD2 (5 bases). This CDR3 region has 16 residues. Germline V CDR1 and CDR2: SNHLY, FYNNEI. The V end was cut by 2 bases, the J end by 6 bases, with 16 bases between. The CDR3 loop is CASSEHQWESAGELFF. CDR3 nucleotides: TGTGCCAGCAGTGAACATCAGTGGGAGTCGGCCGGGGAGCTGTTTTTT.

The rearrangement uses TRBV6-1 and TRBJ2-7; possible D gene TRBD1, 5 bases. The germline V gene has CDR1 MNHNS and CDR2 SASEGT. The CDR3 runs to 13 residues. V lost 10 bases and J 0 bases, leaving 13 bases between the germline ends. CDR3: CATRQTDSYEQYF. CDR3 DNA sequence: TGTGCCACCCGCCAGACAGACTCCTACGAGCAGTACTTC.

CDR3 region: CASSGTNEKLFF. The CDR3 nucleotides are TGTGCCAGTAGCGGGACTAATGAAAAACTGTTTTTT. J is TRBJ1-4 and V is TRBV19; D gene unclear. The V gene lost 6 bases and the J gene lost 2 bases, with 4 bases spanning the gap. The CDR3 spans 12 residues. Germline V gene sequence: CDR1 LNHDA, CDR2 SQIVND (reference sequence).